This is a list of T cell receptor beta chains from one sample in a study of long-term antiretroviral therapy in people with HIV. TCRdb's copy holds only in-frame clones and misses some; the assay was immunoSEQ multiplex PCR. Of 40,000 to 50,000 clones in the sample, roughly 93% were seen once. The sequencing used unsorted PBMCs, collected 9 to 9.5 years after starting antiretroviral therapy. These TCRs come from a young man with HIV. CDR3s include the opening cysteine and the closing phenylalanine or tryptophan. A D gene is named only where the DNA matches it firmly. Clone size is given for some rows only: seen once, a few or many times, or a class if the clone is expanded.

size: -; D: TRBD1; J: TRBJ1-5; length: 14; V: TRBV25-1; DNA: TGTGCCAGCAGAGGACAGGGCATCAATCAGCCCCAGCATTTT; CDR3: CASRGQGINQPQHF
size: once; D: -; J: TRBJ1-1; length: 14; V: TRBV6-4; DNA: TGTGCCAGCAGTGACACGGACAAGAACACTGAAGCTTTCTTT; CDR3: CASSDTDKNTEAFF
size: once; D: -; J: TRBJ1-5; length: 14; V: TRBV27; DNA: TGTGCCAGCAGACCCGGGATTAGCAATCAGCCCCAGCATTTT; CDR3: CASRPGISNQPQHF
size: -; D: TRBD2; J: TRBJ2-3; length: 16; V: TRBV7-3; DNA: TGTGCCAGCAGCCCCCGGGGGGGCCGGGGCACAGATACGCAGTATTTT; CDR3: CASSPRGGRGTDTQYF
size: -; D: TRBD1; J: TRBJ2-7; length: 16; V: TRBV5-6; DNA: TGTGCCAGCAGCTCCAGGTTCGGGACAGGCTTTTACGAGCAGTACTTC; CDR3: CASSSRFGTGFYEQYF
size: -; D: -; J: TRBJ2-2; length: 18; V: TRBV5-1; DNA: TGCGCCAGCAGCTTGTTTGGCCGACACATCGATATCACCGGGGAGCTGTTTTTT; CDR3: CASSLFGRHIDITGELFF
size: -; D: TRBD1; J: TRBJ2-1; length: 13; V: TRBV6-1; DNA: TGTGCCGGTTCGGACAGGGGGTACAATGAGCAGTTCTTC; CDR3: CAGSDRGYNEQFF
size: -; D: -; J: TRBJ1-6; length: 16; V: TRBV7-5; DNA: TGTGCCAGAAGCTTCGACGGGCAGGGGGCACGTTCACCCCTCCACTTT; CDR3: CARSFDGQGARSPLHF
size: -; D: -; J: TRBJ2-3; length: 13; V: TRBV19; DNA: TGTGCCAGTAACCTAGGAGGGCCAGATACGCAGTATTTT; CDR3: CASNLGGPDTQYF
size: -; D: TRBD1; J: TRBJ1-5; length: 15; V: TRBV27; DNA: TGTGCCAGCAGTCGGGACAGATGGAGCAATCAGCCCCAGCATTTT; CDR3: CASSRDRWSNQPQHF
size: -; D: -; J: TRBJ1-5; length: 13; V: TRBV19; DNA: TGTGCCAGTAGTATACAGGGAAAATGGCCCCAGCATTTT; CDR3: CASSIQGKWPQHF
size: -; D: -; J: TRBJ1-2; length: 13; V: TRBV9; DNA: TGTGCCAGCAGCGCATACCCGGGGGTGGGCTACACCTTC; CDR3: CASSAYPGVGYTF
size: -; D: -; J: TRBJ2-5; length: 16; V: TRBV9; DNA: TGTGCCAGCAGCGTAGGTGGACAGGAGGGGAAGGAGACCCAGTACTTC; CDR3: CASSVGGQEGKETQYF
size: -; D: -; J: TRBJ1-1; length: 13; V: TRBV6-5; DNA: TGTGCCAGCAGTTACGAGTCAAACACTGAAGCTTTCTTT; CDR3: CASSYESNTEAFF
size: -; D: -; J: TRBJ2-7; length: 15; V: TRBV9; DNA: TGTGCCAGCAGCGTCGGTGGGGGAATCCCCTACGAGCAGTACTTC; CDR3: CASSVGGGIPYEQYF
size: -; D: -; J: TRBJ1-3; length: 12; V: TRBV5-6; DNA: TGTGCCAGCAGGGGGACTGGAAACACCATATATTTT; CDR3: CASRGTGNTIYF
size: -; D: -; J: TRBJ1-1; length: 13; V: TRBV7-8; DNA: TGTGCCAGCAGCCAGTTTATGAACACTGAAGCTTTCTTT; CDR3: CASSQFMNTEAFF
size: -; D: -; J: TRBJ2-2; length: 15; V: TRBV30; DNA: TGTGCCTGGAGTGTATTCGGGGCCGGGACCGGGGAGCTGTTTTTT; CDR3: CAWSVFGAGTGELFF
size: once; D: TRBD1; J: TRBJ1-6; length: 14; V: TRBV5-4; DNA: TGTGCCAGCAGCTGGGACAGATCGAATTCACCCCTCCACTTT; CDR3: CASSWDRSNSPLHF
size: -; D: -; J: TRBJ2-3; length: 16; V: TRBV28; DNA: TGTGCCAGCAACGGATGGGGGGGGCCAACCACAGATACGCAGTATTTT; CDR3: CASNGWGGPTTDTQYF
size: once; D: -; J: TRBJ2-3; length: 14; V: TRBV19; DNA: TGTGCCAGTAGTAGGCGCGGGGACACAGATACGCAGTATTTT; CDR3: CASSRRGDTDTQYF
size: -; D: TRBD1; J: TRBJ2-2; length: 16; V: TRBV7-3; DNA: TGTGCCAGCAGCCGGGGGACAGGGCTTAACACCGGGGAGCTGTTTTTT; CDR3: CASSRGTGLNTGELFF
size: -; D: -; J: TRBJ2-3; length: 13; V: TRBV6-5; DNA: TGTGCCAGCAGTTACGTGCGCACAGATACGCAGTATTTT; CDR3: CASSYVRTDTQYF
size: -; D: -; J: TRBJ1-3; length: 18; V: TRBV4-1; DNA: TGCGCCAGCAGCCAAGGGGGGCTCTGGAACACGGGTGGAAACACCATATATTTT; CDR3: CASSQGGLWNTGGNTIYF
size: -; D: -; J: TRBJ2-5; length: 16; V: TRBV11-1; DNA: TGTGCCAGCAGCGACACCTTCGGACGTCCGGAGGAGACCCAGTACTTC; CDR3: CASSDTFGRPEETQYF
size: -; D: -; J: TRBJ1-3; length: 14; V: TRBV28; DNA: TGTGCCAGCTACGACTGGAGCTCTGGAAACACCATATATTTT; CDR3: CASYDWSSGNTIYF